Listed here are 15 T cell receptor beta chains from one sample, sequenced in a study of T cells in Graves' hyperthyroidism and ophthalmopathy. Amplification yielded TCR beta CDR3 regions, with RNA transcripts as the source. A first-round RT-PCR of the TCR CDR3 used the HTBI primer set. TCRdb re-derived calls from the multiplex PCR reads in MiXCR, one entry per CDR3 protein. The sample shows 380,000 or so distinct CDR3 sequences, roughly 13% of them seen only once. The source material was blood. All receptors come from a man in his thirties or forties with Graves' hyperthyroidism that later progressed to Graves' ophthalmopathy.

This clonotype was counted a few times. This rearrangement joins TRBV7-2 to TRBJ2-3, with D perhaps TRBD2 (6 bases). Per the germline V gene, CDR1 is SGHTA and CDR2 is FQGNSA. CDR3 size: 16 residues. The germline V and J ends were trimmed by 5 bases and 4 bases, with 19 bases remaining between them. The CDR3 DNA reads TGTGCCAGCAGCCTGGGGGGAGGCACGGCAGCAGATACGCAGTATTTT. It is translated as CASSLGGGTAADTQYF. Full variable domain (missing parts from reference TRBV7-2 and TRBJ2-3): GAGVSQSPSNKVTEKGKDVELRCDPISGHTALYWYRQSLGQGLEFLIYFQGNSAPDKSGLPSDRFSAERTGGSVSTLTIQRTQQEDSAVYLCASSLGGGTAADTQYFGPGTRLTVL.

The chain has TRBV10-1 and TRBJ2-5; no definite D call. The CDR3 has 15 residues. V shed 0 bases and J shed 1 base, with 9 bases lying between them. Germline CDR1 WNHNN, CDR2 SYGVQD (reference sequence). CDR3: CASSESPILQETQYF. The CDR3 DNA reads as TGCGCCAGCAGTGAGTCGCCGATACTCCAAGAGACCCAGTACTTC.

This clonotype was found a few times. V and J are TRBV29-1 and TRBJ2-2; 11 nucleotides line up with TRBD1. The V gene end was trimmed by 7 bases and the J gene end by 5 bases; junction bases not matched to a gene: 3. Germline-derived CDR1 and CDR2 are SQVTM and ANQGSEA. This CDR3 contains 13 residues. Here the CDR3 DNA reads TGCAGCGCCGGGGACAGGGGGACCGGGGAGCTGTTTTTT. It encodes CSAGDRGTGELFF.

The CDR3 DNA is TGCGCCAGCAGTGAGACGGACAGGGCCGGGAGTGAAAAACTGTTTTTT. It is translated as CASSETDRAGSEKLFF. The chain couples TRBV10-2 to TRBJ1-4; TRBD1 aligns across 8 bases. Germline V lookup: CDR1 WSHSY, CDR2 SAAADI. The CDR3 contains 16 residues. V gave up 2 bases and J gave up 7 bases; unmatched junction bases: 9.

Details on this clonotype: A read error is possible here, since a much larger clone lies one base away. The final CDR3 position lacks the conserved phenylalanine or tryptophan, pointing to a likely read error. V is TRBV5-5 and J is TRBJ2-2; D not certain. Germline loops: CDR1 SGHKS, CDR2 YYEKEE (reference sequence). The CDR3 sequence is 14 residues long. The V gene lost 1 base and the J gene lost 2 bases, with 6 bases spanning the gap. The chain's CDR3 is CASSLLPNTGELFS. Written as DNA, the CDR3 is TGTGCCAGCAGCTTGCTACCAAACACCGGGGAGCTGTTTTCT.

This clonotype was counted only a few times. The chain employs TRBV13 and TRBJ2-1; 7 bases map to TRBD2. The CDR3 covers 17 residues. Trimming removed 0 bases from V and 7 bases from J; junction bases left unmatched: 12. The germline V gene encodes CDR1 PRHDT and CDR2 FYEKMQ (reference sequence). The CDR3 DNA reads TGTGCCAGCAGCTTAGGACCAACCGGGACCGGGAGGAATGAGCAGTTCTTC. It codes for CASSLGPTGTGRNEQFF.

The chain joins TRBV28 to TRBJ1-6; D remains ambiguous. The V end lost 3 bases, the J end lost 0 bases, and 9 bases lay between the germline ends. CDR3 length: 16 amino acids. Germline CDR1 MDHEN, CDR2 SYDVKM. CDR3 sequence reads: CASSLPGFSYNSPLHF. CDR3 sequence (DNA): TGTGCCAGCAGTTTGCCAGGATTCTCCTATAATTCACCCCTCCACTTT.

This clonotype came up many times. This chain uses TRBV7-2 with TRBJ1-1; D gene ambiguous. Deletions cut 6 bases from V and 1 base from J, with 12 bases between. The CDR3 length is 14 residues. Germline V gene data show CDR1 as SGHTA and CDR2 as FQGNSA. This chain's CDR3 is CASSPGRRNTEAFF. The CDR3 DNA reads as TGTGCCAGCAGTCCCGGTAGGAGGAACACTGAAGCTTTCTTT.

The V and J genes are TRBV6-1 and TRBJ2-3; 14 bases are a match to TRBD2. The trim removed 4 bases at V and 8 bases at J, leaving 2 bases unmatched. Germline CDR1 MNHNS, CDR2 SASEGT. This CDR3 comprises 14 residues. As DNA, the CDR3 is TGTGCCAGCAGTGCGGGACTAGCGGGGGTTACGCAGTATTTT. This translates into CASSAGLAGVTQYF.

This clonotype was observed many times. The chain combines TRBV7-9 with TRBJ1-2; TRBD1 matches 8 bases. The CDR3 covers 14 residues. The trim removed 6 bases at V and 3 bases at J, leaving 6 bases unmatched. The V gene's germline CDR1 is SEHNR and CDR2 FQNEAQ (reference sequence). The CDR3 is CASRQQGGDYGYTF. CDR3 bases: TGTGCCAGCAGGCAACAGGGGGGGGACTATGGCTACACCTTC.

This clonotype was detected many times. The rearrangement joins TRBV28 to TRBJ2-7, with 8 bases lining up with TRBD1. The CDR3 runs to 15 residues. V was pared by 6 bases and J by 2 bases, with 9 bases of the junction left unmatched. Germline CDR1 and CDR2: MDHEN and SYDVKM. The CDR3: CASSKGTGSPYEQYF. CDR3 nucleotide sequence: TGTGCCAGCAGCAAAGGGACAGGATCCCCCTACGAGCAGTACTTC.

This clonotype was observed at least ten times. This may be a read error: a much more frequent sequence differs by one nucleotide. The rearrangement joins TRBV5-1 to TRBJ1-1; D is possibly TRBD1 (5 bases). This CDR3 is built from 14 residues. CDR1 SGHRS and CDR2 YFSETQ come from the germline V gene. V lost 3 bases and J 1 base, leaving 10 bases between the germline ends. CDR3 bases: TGCGCCAGCAGCTGGGGGACGGCGAACACTGAAGCTTTCTTT. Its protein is CASSWGTANTEAFF.

The DNA for the CDR3 is TGCAGCGTTCTAGGTGCGGGGAAGGGGAATGAGCAGTTCTTC. As protein: CSVLGAGKGNEQFF. This rearrangement joins TRBV29-1 to TRBJ2-1; a possible D gene is TRBD2 (6 bases). Trimming left V 5 bases short and J 7 bases short, with 18 bases between. The CDR3 is made up of 14 amino acids. The germline gives CDR1 SQVTM, CDR2 ANQGSEA.

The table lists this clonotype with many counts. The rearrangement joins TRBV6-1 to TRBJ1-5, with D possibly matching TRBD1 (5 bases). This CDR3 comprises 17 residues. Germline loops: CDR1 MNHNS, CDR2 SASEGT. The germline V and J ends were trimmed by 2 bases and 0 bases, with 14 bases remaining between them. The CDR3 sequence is CASSESWGMNSNQPQHF. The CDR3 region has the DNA TGTGCCAGCAGTGAAAGCTGGGGGATGAATAGCAATCAGCCCCAGCATTTT.

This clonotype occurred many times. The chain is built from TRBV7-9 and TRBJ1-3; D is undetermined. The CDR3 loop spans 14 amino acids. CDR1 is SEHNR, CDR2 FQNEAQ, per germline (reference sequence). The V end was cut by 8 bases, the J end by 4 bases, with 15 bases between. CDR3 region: CASSRGGGGNTIYF. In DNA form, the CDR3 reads TGTGCCAGCTCCCGGGGAGGTGGGGGAAACACCATATATTTT. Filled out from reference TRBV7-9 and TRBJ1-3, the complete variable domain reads DTGVSQNPRHKITKRGQNVTFRCDPISEHNRLYWYRQTLGQGPEFLTYFQNEAQLEKSRLLSDRFSAERPKGSFSTLEIQRTEQGDSAMYLCASSRGGGGNTIYFGEGSWLTVV.